The rows below give T cell receptor beta chains drawn from one sample of a study of beta chain features in type 1 diabetes. Here immunoSEQ multiplex PCR was the method, and the copy in TCRdb shows in-frame clones only, minus some. The profile shows 300,000 to 350,000 clones, 9.3% of them singletons. The sample was central memory CD4+ T cells from blood. The receptor source for this set is a young man with type 1 diabetes. Each CDR3 is given with its conserved first and last residue. Fields, in order: V gene, J gene, D gene, clone size, CDR3 DNA, CDR3 protein. A D gene is named only where the DNA matches it firmly. Clone size appears in some rows only: once, few, many, or a class for an expanded clone.

TRBV5-6	TRBJ2-7	NA	few	TGTGCCAGCAGCCCGCCTACCGGGACGTATAACTACGAGCAGTACTTC	CASSPPTGTYNYEQYF
TRBV5-1	TRBJ1-1	NA	NA	TGCGCCAGCAGCTTGGCTCTAAGTGGGAACACTGAAGCTTTCTTT	CASSLALSGNTEAFF
TRBV5-1	TRBJ2-7	NA	NA	TGCGCCAGCAGCTTGAACAGCGTATCCGAGCAGTACTTC	CASSLNSVSEQYF
TRBV9	TRBJ1-3	NA	few	TGTGCCAGCAGCGTAGAGGGTCGGGCTGGAGGGGACACCATATATTTT	CASSVEGRAGGDTIYF
TRBV10-2	TRBJ1-5	NA	NA	TGCGCCAGCAGTGAGTCGACACACAATCAGCCCCAGCATTTT	CASSESTHNQPQHF
TRBV6-6	TRBJ1-1	NA	NA	TGTGCCAGCAGTTACGCACAGGTGAACACTGAAGCTTTCTTT	CASSYAQVNTEAFF
TRBV29-1	TRBJ1-2	NA	few	TGCAGCGTTGAAGATATAGGGGGAGGCTACACCTTC	CSVEDIGGGYTF
TRBV9	TRBJ2-7	TRBD2	few	TGTGCCAGCAGCGTAGGCCCAGCGGGGAACGAGCAGTACTTC	CASSVGPAGNEQYF
TRBV7-2	TRBJ2-4	TRBD1	NA	TGTGCCAGCACCTCAACAGGGGTTAGGGACATTCAGTACTTC	CASTSTGVRDIQYF
TRBV7-2	TRBJ1-3	NA	few	TGTGCCAGCAGCTTAGTAGTCACGCCGAGCTCTGGAAACACCATATATTTT	CASSLVVTPSSGNTIYF
TRBV7-2	TRBJ2-7	NA	few	TGTGCCAGCACACTGGAGGGCCAGGGGAGGCAGTACTTC	CASTLEGQGRQYF
TRBV4-3	TRBJ2-7	NA	NA	TGCGCCAGCAGCCAAGCTGACAGACTCTACGAGCAGTACTTC	CASSQADRLYEQYF
TRBV7-2	TRBJ1-1	NA	once	TGTGCCAGCAGCTTCCAAGGGGGGGTGAACACTGAAGCTTTCTTT	CASSFQGGVNTEAFF
TRBV5-4	TRBJ1-2	TRBD1	NA	TGTGCCAGCAGCTGGGGGACAGGGCTGGGCGGCTACACCTTC	CASSWGTGLGGYTF
TRBV9	TRBJ2-3	TRBD2	NA	TGTGCCAGCAGCAAACCTAGCGGGGGACTGGATACGCAGTATTTT	CASSKPSGGLDTQYF
TRBV7-2	TRBJ2-5	NA	NA	TGTGCCAGCAGCTTATGGGGGACCAACGGGGAGACCCAGTACTTC	CASSLWGTNGETQYF
TRBV29-1	TRBJ1-1	TRBD1	few	TGCAGCGTTGATAGGGGGCGAGGGACTGAAGCTTTCTTT	CSVDRGRGTEAFF
TRBV5-4	TRBJ1-2	NA	many	TGTGCCAGCAGCTCGGATGGGACCGAGATCACCTTC	CASSSDGTEITF
TRBV19	TRBJ1-5	NA	few	TGTGCCACAAGTTGGGAAAGGGGCAATCAGCCCCAGCATTTT	CATSWERGNQPQHF